This T cell receptor (beta chain) was identified during a study of patients and donors after allogeneic stem cell transplantation. MiXCR, applied by TCRdb to the RT-PCR reads, yields one record per CDR3 protein. The repertoire includes around 90,000 distinct CDR3 sequences, 48% of them detected once, and around 55% sits in the top ten. This clonotype was seen a handful of times. V dropped 1 base and J dropped 7 bases, with 11 bases sitting between them. This CDR3 has 14 amino acids. This receptor was obtained from a human donor who was either an allogeneic HSCT recipient or a stem cell or donor lymphocyte infusion donor (not recorded which). It is not recorded whose cells these are; they may come from a transplant donor. Material for sequencing was blood, either unsorted or a sorted T cell fraction (not recorded which). The chain carries TRBV12-3 or TRBV12-4 and TRBJ1-5, with unresolved D. CDR3 nucleotides: TGTGCCAGCAGTTTAGAGATAGGGAAACAGCCCCAGCATTTT. Translated, it gives CASSLEIGKQPQHF.